The rows below give T cell receptor beta chains drawn from one sample of a study of blood T cell repertoires in COVID-19. TCRdb's copy holds only in-frame clones and misses some; the assay was immunoSEQ multiplex PCR. The sample yields some 24,000 clones, approximately 91% seen once. The sample consisted of peripheral blood. These receptors originate from a man aged 70 or older with COVID-19, enrolled during active disease. Each CDR3 is given with its conserved first and last residue. D genes are given only for firm matches. A row's size may be missing; if present it is once, few, many or a size class.

cdr3_aa	cdr3_nt	d_call	j_call	v_call	clone_size
CASSLDLTVSSYNEQFF	TGCGCCAGCAGCTTGGATTTAACTGTGAGCTCCTACAATGAGCAGTTCTTC	NA	TRBJ2-1	TRBV5-1	NA
CASRAVNYGYTF	TGTGCCAGCAGGGCAGTCAACTATGGCTACACCTTC	NA	TRBJ1-2	TRBV2	NA
CASSERAGGRNSPLHF	TGTGCCAGCAGTGAACGGGCAGGGGGGAGAAATTCACCCCTCCACTTT	TRBD1	TRBJ1-6	TRBV6-1	NA
CASSPGAPAEAFF	TGTGCCAGCAGTCCAGGGGCTCCCGCGGAAGCTTTCTTT	NA	TRBJ1-1	TRBV7-9	NA
CASNLGRGRLREQYF	TGTGCCAGCAACCTGGGGCGAGGAAGGCTACGCGAGCAGTACTTC	NA	TRBJ2-7	TRBV7-2	NA
CASSQDRATNEKLFF	TGTGCCAGCAGCCAAGACAGGGCAACTAATGAAAAACTGTTTTTT	NA	TRBJ1-4	TRBV4-2	NA
CASSLTGTISSPLHF	TGTGCCAGCAGTCTTACCGGGACAATAAGCTCACCCCTCCACTTT	NA	TRBJ1-6	TRBV27	NA
CASSPYSSNEQFF	TGTGCCAGCAGTCCGTACAGTTCCAATGAGCAGTTCTTC	NA	TRBJ2-1	TRBV12-3/TRBV12-4	NA
CASSWGGLVYNEQFF	TGTGCCAGCAGCTGGGGGGGACTAGTCTACAATGAGCAGTTCTTC	TRBD2	TRBJ2-1	TRBV5-6	NA
CASSAGTGTEAFF	TGCGCCAGCAGCGCCGGGACAGGGACTGAAGCTTTCTTT	TRBD1	TRBJ1-1	TRBV5-1	NA
CASSVQLGNQPQHF	TGTGCCAGCAGTGTACAGCTCGGCAATCAGCCCCAGCATTTT	NA	TRBJ1-5	TRBV2	NA
CASSPSGAGWGGELFF	TGTGCCAGCAGCCCCTCTGGTGCGGGGTGGGGCGGGGAGCTGTTTTTT	NA	TRBJ2-2	TRBV5-4	NA
CASSSHRGGETQYF	TGTGCCAGCAGTTCTCACAGGGGAGGAGAGACCCAGTACTTC	NA	TRBJ2-5	TRBV6-5	NA
CASSPQRGGGEQFF	TGTGCCAGCAGCCCTCAGCGGGGGGGCGGTGAGCAGTTCTTC	TRBD2	TRBJ2-1	TRBV7-9	NA
CASSSPPGNGANVLTF	TGTGCCAGCAGCTCCCCCCCAGGGAACGGGGCCAACGTCCTGACTTTC	NA	TRBJ2-6	TRBV5-4	NA
CASSSPGRTEAFF	TGTGCCAGCAGCTCACCAGGGCGCACTGAAGCTTTCTTT	NA	TRBJ1-1	TRBV5-4	NA
CASSLASPTDTQYF	TGTGCCAGCAGCTTAGCGAGCCCCACAGATACGCAGTATTTT	NA	TRBJ2-3	TRBV7-9	NA
CASSYSAGTDTQYF	TGTGCCAGCAGTTACTCCGCGGGTACAGATACGCAGTATTTT	NA	TRBJ2-3	TRBV6-2/TRBV6-3	once
CASSLRGPGELFF	TGTGCCAGCAGTTTGAGGGGGCCCGGGGAGCTGTTTTTT	TRBD1	TRBJ2-2	TRBV27	NA
CASSPGRGYTF	TGTGCCAGCTCACCAGGCAGAGGCTACACCTTC	NA	TRBJ1-2	TRBV18	NA
CASSSPGQGEDYGYTF	TGTGCCAGCAGCTCCCCCGGACAGGGAGAAGACTATGGCTACACCTTC	TRBD1	TRBJ1-2	TRBV5-6	NA
CASSHSTTEAFF	TGCGCCAGCAGTCACAGTACCACTGAAGCTTTCTTT	NA	TRBJ1-1	TRBV10-2	NA
CASSFTGQGAGEAFF	TGTGCCAGCAGTTTTACGGGTCAGGGGGCCGGTGAAGCTTTCTTT	TRBD1	TRBJ1-1	TRBV27	NA
CASTGVSYEQYF	TGTGCCTCGACAGGGGTATCCTACGAGCAGTACTTC	TRBD1	TRBJ2-7	TRBV6-5	once
CASSLGAQQPQHF	TGTGCCAGCAGTTTAGGGGCGCAACAGCCCCAGCATTTT	NA	TRBJ1-5	TRBV27	NA
CASSLEIALHTDTQYF	TGTGCCAGCAGCTTAGAGATCGCATTACACACAGATACGCAGTATTTT	NA	TRBJ2-3	TRBV7-9	NA
CASSLSSGWTGELFF	TGTGCCAGCAGCCTTAGTTCGGGGTGGACCGGGGAGCTGTTTTTT	NA	TRBJ2-2	TRBV9	NA
CASSLNAGTGPYF	TGCGCCAGCAGCCTAAACGCCGGGACAGGGCCGTACTTC	TRBD1	TRBJ2-7	TRBV4-1	NA
CASSWKSGSYEQYF	TGTGCCAGCAGCTGGAAGTCGGGCTCCTACGAGCAGTACTTC	NA	TRBJ2-7	TRBV7-9	NA
CASSPGLSRDEKLFF	TGTGCCAGCAGCCCTGGCCTCTCTCGGGATGAAAAACTGTTTTTT	NA	TRBJ1-4	TRBV2	NA